Sequencing of this T cell receptor (beta chain) was carried out in a study of cytomegalovirus exposure and HLA in healthy donors. J gave up 1 base and V 0 bases, and 15 bases lay outside the gene matches. In germline, CDR1 is SGDLS, CDR2 YYNGEE. The CDR3 is 20 amino acids. This PCR relied on a set of 60 Vbeta primers and 13 Jbeta primers. TCRdb's table, derived via immunoSEQ multiplex PCR, lists solely in-frame clones and lacks some. Here the sample spans 150,000 to 200,000 clones, over 75% being singletons. Sequencing used PBMCs. The sequence derives from a woman aged 25 to 39 in good health and CMV-seronegative. The chain combines TRBV9 with TRBJ2-3; 9 bases map to TRBD2. As DNA, the CDR3 is TGTGCCAGCAGCGTAGGGGTAGGGCTAGCGGGACTTCCTGGCACAGATACGCAGTATTTT. As protein: CASSVGVGLAGLPGTDTQYF.